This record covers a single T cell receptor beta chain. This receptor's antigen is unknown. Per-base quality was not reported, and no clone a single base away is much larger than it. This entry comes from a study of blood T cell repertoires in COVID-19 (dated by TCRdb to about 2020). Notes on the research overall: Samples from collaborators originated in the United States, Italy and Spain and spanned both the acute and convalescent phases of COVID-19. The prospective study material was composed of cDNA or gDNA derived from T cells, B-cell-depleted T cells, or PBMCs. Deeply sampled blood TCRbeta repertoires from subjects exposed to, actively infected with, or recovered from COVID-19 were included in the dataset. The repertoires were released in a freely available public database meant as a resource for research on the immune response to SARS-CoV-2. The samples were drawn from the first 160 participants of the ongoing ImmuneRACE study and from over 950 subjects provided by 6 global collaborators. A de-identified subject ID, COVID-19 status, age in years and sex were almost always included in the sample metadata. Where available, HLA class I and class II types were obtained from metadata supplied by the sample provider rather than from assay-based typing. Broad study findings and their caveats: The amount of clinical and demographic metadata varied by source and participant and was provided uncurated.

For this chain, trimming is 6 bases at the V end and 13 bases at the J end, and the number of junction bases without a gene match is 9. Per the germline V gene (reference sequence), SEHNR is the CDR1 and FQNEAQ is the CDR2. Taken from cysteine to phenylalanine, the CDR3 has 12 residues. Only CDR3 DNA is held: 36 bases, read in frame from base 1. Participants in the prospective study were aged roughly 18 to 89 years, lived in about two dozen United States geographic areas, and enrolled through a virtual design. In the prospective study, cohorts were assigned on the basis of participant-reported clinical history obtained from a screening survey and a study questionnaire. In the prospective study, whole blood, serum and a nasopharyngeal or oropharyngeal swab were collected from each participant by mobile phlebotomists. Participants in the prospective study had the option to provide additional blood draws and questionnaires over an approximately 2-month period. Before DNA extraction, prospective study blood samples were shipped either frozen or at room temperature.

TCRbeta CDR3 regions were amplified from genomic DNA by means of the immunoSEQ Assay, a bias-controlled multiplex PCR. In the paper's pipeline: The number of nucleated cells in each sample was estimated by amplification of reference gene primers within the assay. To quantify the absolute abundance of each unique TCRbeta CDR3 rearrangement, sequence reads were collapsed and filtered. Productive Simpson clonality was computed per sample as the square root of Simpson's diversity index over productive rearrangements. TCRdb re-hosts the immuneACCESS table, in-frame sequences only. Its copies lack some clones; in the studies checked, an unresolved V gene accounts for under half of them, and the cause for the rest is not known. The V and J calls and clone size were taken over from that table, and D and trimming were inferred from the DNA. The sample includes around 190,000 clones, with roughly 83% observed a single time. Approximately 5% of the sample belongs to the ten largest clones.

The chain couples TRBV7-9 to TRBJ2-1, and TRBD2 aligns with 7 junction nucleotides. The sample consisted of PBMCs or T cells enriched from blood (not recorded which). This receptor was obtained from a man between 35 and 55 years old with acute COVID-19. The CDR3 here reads CASSFLADSQFF. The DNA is TGTGCCAGCAGTTTCCTAGCGGACTCACAGTTCTTC.